These T cell receptor beta chains were read from a single sample in a study of T cell responses to AZD1222 COVID-19 vaccine. Generated by immunoSEQ multiplex PCR, the TCRdb table keeps only in-frame clones and is missing some. Here the sample spans about 140,000 clones, around 90% being singletons. The specimen was peripheral blood, collected 28 days after the second AZD1222 dose. All receptors come from an adult who received the AZD1222 COVID-19 vaccine. CDR3s include the opening cysteine and the closing phenylalanine or tryptophan. A D gene is named only where the DNA matches it firmly. Clone size is stated in some rows and not others, as once, few, many or a class when expanded.

size,D,J,V,CDR3,DNA
-,-,TRBJ1-5,TRBV2,CASSEIGQNQPQHF,TGTGCCAGCAGTGAAATTGGACAGAATCAGCCCCAGCATTTT
-,TRBD2,TRBJ2-6,TRBV7-9,CASSLSRGGGANVLTF,TGTGCCAGCAGCTTATCGCGGGGGGGCGGGGCCAACGTCCTGACTTTC
-,-,TRBJ1-5,TRBV28,CASRSNPTVKDQPQHF,TGTGCCAGCAGATCAAATCCGACAGTAAAGGATCAGCCCCAGCATTTT
-,TRBD2,TRBJ2-2,TRBV7-8,CASQGGSSNTGELFF,TGTGCCAGCCAAGGCGGGAGCTCGAACACCGGGGAGCTGTTTTTT
-,TRBD1,TRBJ1-1,TRBV6-4,CASSLFRTGNKFTEAFF,TGTGCCAGCAGTCTCTTCCGGACAGGGAATAAGTTTACTGAAGCTTTCTTT
-,-,TRBJ1-5,TRBV18,CASSPTEGQPQHF,TGTGCCAGCTCACCAACTGAGGGTCAGCCCCAGCATTTT
-,-,TRBJ1-2,TRBV6-5,CATRPQGLGYGYTF,TGTGCCACCCGTCCCCAGGGCCTTGGTTATGGCTACACCTTC
-,-,TRBJ1-4,TRBV6-5,CASSYSTYNEKLFF,TGTGCCAGCAGTTACTCCACCTACAATGAAAAACTGTTTTTT
-,-,TRBJ1-1,TRBV7-8,CASSSRGSGSEAFF,TGTGCCAGCAGCTCGAGGGGGTCGGGTTCCGAAGCTTTCTTT
-,-,TRBJ2-5,TRBV9,CASSQYVRGQETQYF,TGTGCCAGCAGCCAATACGTCAGGGGCCAAGAGACCCAGTACTTC
-,TRBD2,TRBJ2-2,TRBV30,CAWSRLAGGTQVGELFF,TGTGCCTGGAGTAGACTAGCGGGGGGAACACAAGTCGGGGAGCTGTTTTTT
-,-,TRBJ2-2,TRBV5-4,CASSWGNTGELFF,TGTGCCAGCAGCTGGGGGAACACCGGGGAGCTGTTTTTT
-,-,TRBJ2-5,TRBV30,CAWSRGDGETQYF,TGTGCCTGGAGTCGTGGGGATGGAGAGACCCAGTACTTC
-,TRBD2,TRBJ2-7,TRBV5-1,CASSLVAGGTVYEQYF,TGCGCCAGCAGCTTGGTAGCGGGAGGGACAGTGTACGAGCAGTACTTC
-,TRBD1,TRBJ1-2,TRBV18,CASSALGGTGPYGYTF,TGTGCCAGCTCAGCCTTAGGGGGGACAGGGCCCTATGGCTACACCTTC
-,-,TRBJ2-5,TRBV5-1,CASSLGLGLPAEETQYF,TGCGCCAGCAGCTTGGGTCTTGGACTCCCAGCCGAGGAGACCCAGTACTTC
-,-,TRBJ1-1,TRBV19,CASSPLRGNTEAFF,TGTGCCAGTAGTCCCTTAAGGGGGAACACTGAAGCTTTCTTT
-,-,TRBJ1-2,TRBV3-1/TRBV3-2,CASSQLGGSGYTF,TGTGCCAGCAGCCAACTGGGGGGCTCTGGCTACACCTTC
-,-,TRBJ1-5,TRBV28,CASSLEQPQHF,TGTGCCAGCAGTTTAGAACAGCCCCAGCATTTT
-,-,TRBJ1-6,TRBV9,CASSEGGLVSPLHF,TGTGCCAGCAGCGAAGGGGGTTTGGTTTCACCCCTCCACTTT
-,-,TRBJ2-7,TRBV28,CASSLFYEQYF,TGTGCCAGCAGTTTATTCTACGAGCAGTACTTC
-,-,TRBJ2-5,TRBV6-5,CASTQRWSEETQYF,TGTGCCAGCACCCAGCGGTGGAGCGAAGAGACCCAGTACTTC
-,TRBD1,TRBJ2-7,TRBV4-2,CASSQDFTGGTYEQYF,TGTGCCAGCAGCCAAGATTTCACAGGGGGCACCTACGAGCAGTACTTC
-,TRBD1,TRBJ1-5,TRBV2,CASSGTGFNSNQPQHF,TGTGCCAGCAGTGGGACAGGATTTAATAGCAATCAGCCCCAGCATTTT
-,TRBD2,TRBJ2-7,TRBV28,CASGSGILYEQYF,TGTGCCAGCGGTAGCGGGATCCTCTACGAGCAGTACTTC
-,-,TRBJ1-2,TRBV19,CASRDISYGYTF,TGTGCCAGCCGGGACATATCCTATGGCTACACCTTC
-,-,TRBJ1-1,TRBV6-2/TRBV6-3,CASSYSRGVGWTEAFF,TGTGCCAGCAGTTACTCGAGAGGGGTCGGTTGGACTGAAGCTTTCTTT
-,-,TRBJ1-6,TRBV6-4,CASSELSQGNSPLHF,TGTGCCAGCAGTGAATTGTCACAGGGTAATTCACCCCTCCACTTT
-,-,TRBJ2-3,TRBV4-3,CASSPHEKGQGLLYTQYF,TGCGCCAGCAGCCCTCACGAGAAAGGCCAGGGATTGTTGTATACGCAGTATTTT
-,TRBD1,TRBJ1-5,TRBV2,CASTLDRGIYQPQHF,TGTGCCAGCACACTTGACAGGGGTATCTATCAGCCCCAGCATTTT
-,-,TRBJ2-2,TRBV27,CASSESGTAQTGELFF,TGTGCCAGCAGTGAATCCGGGACGGCCCAAACCGGGGAGCTGTTTTTT
-,-,TRBJ1-2,TRBV6-5,CASSYTHRESYGYTF,TGTGCCAGCAGTTACACTCACAGGGAAAGCTATGGCTACACCTTC
-,-,TRBJ1-6,TRBV6-6,CASSLRGEVSPNSPLHF,TGTGCCAGCAGTCTACGGGGGGAGGTCTCCCCAAATTCACCCCTCCACTTT
-,TRBD2,TRBJ2-5,TRBV27,CASSLGLAGGEETQYF,TGTGCCAGCAGTTTGGGTCTAGCGGGGGGCGAAGAGACCCAGTACTTC
-,TRBD1,TRBJ1-2,TRBV6-5,CASSNEGAYYGYTF,TGTGCCAGCAGCAATGAGGGGGCGTACTATGGCTACACCTTC
-,-,TRBJ1-4,TRBV6-4,CASSDEGGAEKLFF,TGTGCCAGCAGTGACGAAGGAGGGGCTGAAAAACTGTTTTTT
medium-sized,-,TRBJ2-1,TRBV6-2/TRBV6-3,CASSYGSGSHNEQFF,TGTGCCAGCAGTTACGGTAGCGGTTCCCACAATGAGCAGTTCTTC
few,TRBD2,TRBJ2-2,TRBV28,CASTPRRGAYTGELFF,TGTGCCAGCACCCCAAGGCGGGGGGCTTACACCGGGGAGCTGTTTTTT
-,-,TRBJ1-1,TRBV6-7,CASSYEAGKNTEAFF,TGTGCCAGCAGTTACGAGGCAGGGAAGAACACTGAAGCTTTCTTT
-,-,TRBJ1-6,TRBV20-1,CSAGLNSPLHF,TGCAGTGCGGGGCTAAATTCACCCCTCCACTTT
-,-,TRBJ2-5,TRBV4-1,CASSQAPAEIETQYF,TGCGCCAGCAGCCAAGCGCCGGCCGAAATAGAGACCCAGTACTTC
-,TRBD1,TRBJ1-2,TRBV18,CASSPPGPGTGVLSTF,TGTGCCAGCTCACCACCGGGCCCCGGGACAGGGGTCCTGAGCACCTTC
-,-,TRBJ1-4,TRBV7-6,CASRPDRPNEKLFF,TGTGCCAGCAGACCGGACAGACCGAATGAAAAACTGTTTTTT
-,-,TRBJ1-5,TRBV6-5,CASSYRAGVSNQPQHF,TGTGCCAGCAGTTACAGGGCAGGGGTTAGCAATCAGCCCCAGCATTTT
-,TRBD1,TRBJ2-7,TRBV2,CASSDRDRAYEQYF,TGTGCCAGCAGTGACCGGGACAGGGCCTACGAGCAGTACTTC
-,-,TRBJ1-1,TRBV21-1,CASTGTGYTEAFF,TGTGCCAGCACCGGGACAGGTTACACTGAAGCTTTCTTT
-,-,TRBJ2-1,TRBV28,CASSLAVVSGRGEQFF,TGTGCCAGCAGTCTCGCCGTCGTTTCCGGTCGAGGTGAGCAGTTCTTC
-,TRBD2,TRBJ2-2,TRBV7-2,CASSLILIAGGPGELFF,TGTGCCAGCAGCTTAATCCTTATAGCGGGGGGGCCCGGGGAGCTGTTTTTT
-,TRBD1,TRBJ1-5,TRBV18,CASSPGQGNQPQHF,TGTGCCAGCTCACCAGGACAGGGGAATCAGCCCCAGCATTTT
-,-,TRBJ2-5,TRBV24-1,CATSDSSTGQETQYF,TGTGCCACCAGTGATAGTTCGACAGGACAAGAGACCCAGTACTTC
-,-,TRBJ1-1,TRBV28,CASSLGGGMNTEAFF,TGTGCCAGCAGTTTAGGGGGAGGGATGAACACTGAAGCTTTCTTT
-,-,TRBJ1-1,TRBV5-4,CASSIQGRVGPEAFF,TGTGCCAGCAGCATTCAGGGAAGGGTAGGCCCCGAAGCTTTCTTT
-,TRBD2,TRBJ2-1,TRBV27,CASLGFSGSYNEQFF,TGTGCCAGCCTTGGGTTTAGCGGGTCCTACAATGAGCAGTTCTTC
once,TRBD2,TRBJ2-7,TRBV7-9,CASSLSGSSYGQYF,TGTGCCAGCAGCTTAAGCGGGAGCTCCTACGGGCAGTACTTC
-,TRBD1,TRBJ2-5,TRBV9,CASSTRLQGAETQYF,TGTGCCAGCAGCACTCGATTGCAGGGGGCTGAGACCCAGTACTTC